The 24 T cell receptor beta chains below come from one sample, sequenced in a study of T cells in Graves' hyperthyroidism and ophthalmopathy. Amplified TCR beta CDR3 regions came from RNA transcripts. HTBI primers were used for first-round RT-PCR of the TCR CDR3. TCRdb re-called the multiplex PCR reads through MiXCR, storing one row per CDR3 protein. The sample holds 300,000 to 350,000 distinct CDR3 sequences, around 20% seen once. Source material: blood. The receptors originated from a woman aged 45-65 years with Graves' hyperthyroidism.

This clonotype was picked up many times. The CDR3 nucleotides read TGTGCCAGCAGTTACTCGTTGTCAAGCTCTGGAAACACCATATATTTT. Translating it yields CASSYSLSSSGNTIYF. The chain uses TRBV6-6 and TRBJ1-3; no clear D. The germline V gene has CDR1 MNHNY and CDR2 SVGAGI (reference sequence). V lost 0 bases and J 0 bases, leaving 9 bases between the germline ends. This CDR3 has 16 amino acids.

This clonotype was counted between two and nine times. This chain joins TRBV12-3 or TRBV12-4 and TRBJ2-1; D gene uncertain. Between the trimmed V and J ends, which lost 4 bases and 8 bases, there was a span of 9 bases. The length of the CDR3 is 12 residues. Written as DNA, the CDR3 is TGTGCCAGCAGTTCTAGAAGCCATGAGCAGTTCTTC. This translates into CASSSRSHEQFF.

This clonotype was counted only a few times. This chain links TRBV4-1 with TRBJ1-5; D is undetermined. Germline lookup yields CDR1 MGHRA and CDR2 YSYEKL. V was pared by 2 bases and J by 7 bases, with 12 bases between. This CDR3 spans 14 amino acids. CDR3 sequence reads: CASSQRSRGQPQHF. The CDR3, as DNA: TGCGCCAGCAGCCAAAGGTCGCGGGGACAGCCCCAGCATTTT.

This clonotype came up many times. V usage is TRBV2 and J usage is TRBJ1-2; maybe TRBD1 (5 bases). Trimming removed 2 bases from V and 4 bases from J, with 11 bases in between. Germline values: CDR1 SNHLY, CDR2 FYNNEI. The CDR3 covers 14 residues. CDR3 residues: CASSEYGGGYGYTF. In nucleotides, the CDR3 is TGTGCCAGCAGTGAATACGGGGGGGGCTATGGCTACACCTTC.

This clonotype was seen many times. The rearrangement links TRBV18 to TRBJ2-7; D gene uncertain. Per the germline V gene, CDR1 is KGHSH and CDR2 is LQKENI. This CDR3 has 15 residues. Trimming shortened V by 6 bases and J by 0 bases, and 15 bases separated the two germline ends. The CDR3 DNA sequence: TGTGCCAGCTCTCCCTACCCGCCCAACTCCTACGAGCAGTACTTC. It specifies CASSPYPPNSYEQYF.

The chain has TRBV28 and TRBJ2-1; 8 positions agree with TRBD2. J lost 6 bases, V lost 6 bases, and 7 bases had no gene match. The length of the CDR3 is 14 residues. Germline assignment: CDR1 MDHEN and CDR2 SYDVKM. The CDR3 DNA is TGTGCCAGCAGCGGGGCGGGGGGAGGCAATGAGCAGTTCTTC. It is translated as CASSGAGGGNEQFF.

This clonotype was seen more than once but under ten times. This rearrangement joins TRBV18 to TRBJ2-1; D uncertain. This CDR3 is built from 13 residues. Germline CDR1 is KGHSH and CDR2 is LQKENI. Trimming cost V 3 bases and J 1 base, with 4 bases left between them. CDR3 DNA: TGTGCCAGCTCACCCCAGTCCTACAATGAGCAGTTCTTC. Residues: CASSPQSYNEQFF.

This clonotype was counted at least ten times. The chain employs TRBV6-5 and TRBJ2-7; TRBD2 matches at 14 bases. From germline, CDR1 is MNHEY and CDR2 SVGAGI. This CDR3 contains 16 residues. With 2 bases clipped from V and 3 bases from J, the junction kept 3 bases outside the gene matches. The CDR3 sequence: CASSYQGTSGGYEQYF. CDR3 DNA sequence: TGTGCCAGCAGTTACCAGGGGACTAGCGGGGGCTACGAGCAGTACTTC.

This clonotype has a count of ten or more. The rearrangement uses TRBV2 and TRBJ1-2; 7 bases line up with TRBD1. After removal of 6 bases from V and 4 bases from J, the junction contained 5 bases not matched to a gene. Germline CDR1 SNHLY, CDR2 FYNNEI. The CDR3 has 13 amino acids. For the CDR3, the DNA is TGTGCCAGCAGCGTCCGGGACAGCTATGGCTACACCTTC. Amino acid sequence: CASSVRDSYGYTF.

This clonotype was seen many times. The chain recombines TRBV2 with TRBJ2-2; 8 nucleotides line up with TRBD1. The germline V gene encodes CDR1 SNHLY and CDR2 FYNNEI. This CDR3 is 14 amino acids long. Trimming cost V 6 bases and J 8 bases; bases outside gene matches: 8. CDR3 nucleotides: TGTGCCAGCAGCAGTTCGACAGGGGCAGGGGAGCTGTTTTTT. It yields the protein CASSSSTGAGELFF. The complete variable domain, with remaining parts taken from reference TRBV2 and TRBJ2-2, reads EPEVTQTPSHQVTQMGQEVILRCVPISNHLYFYWYRQILGQKVEFLVSFYNNEISEKSEIFDDQFSVERPDGSNFTLKIRSTKLEDSAMYFCASSSSTGAGELFFGEGSRLTVL.

For this clonotype: A single base separates this from a much larger clone, so it may be a read error. J is TRBJ2-5 and V is TRBV2; D gene ambiguous. This CDR3 contains 14 residues. Trimming took 7 bases from V and 7 from J, leaving 19 bases between them. The germline V gene has CDR1 SNHLY and CDR2 FYNNEI. CDR3 sequence (DNA): TGTGCCAGCACCCTACGCAGTAGCATAGGGACCCAGTACTTC. Translation: CASTLRSSIGTQYF.

The sample holds many counts of this clonotype. CDR3 sequence reads: CATSRDLPGLDGYTF. The CDR3 nucleotides read TGTGCCACCAGCAGAGACCTCCCAGGACTGGATGGCTACACCTTC. The chain employs TRBV15 and TRBJ1-2; no clear D. Germline V gene lookup returns CDR1 LNHNV and CDR2 YYDKDF (reference sequence). The CDR3 is 15 residues long. Trimming removed 0 bases from V and 6 bases from J, with 14 bases in between.

This clonotype was observed at least ten times. The chain couples TRBV6-1 to TRBJ2-4; D might be TRBD1 (5 bases). The CDR3 sequence is 15 residues long. Trimming took 7 bases from V and 0 from J, leaving 13 bases between them. Germline V gene lookup returns CDR1 MNHNS and CDR2 SASEGT. CDR3 coding DNA: TGTGCCAGCACCCCAGGGTTTCAAGCCAAAAACATTCAGTACTTC. As protein: CASTPGFQAKNIQYF.

At least ten counts were recorded for this clonotype. This chain links TRBV24-1 with TRBJ2-7; no clear D gene. The CDR3 totals 13 residues. Germline lookup yields CDR1 KGHDR and CDR2 SFDVKD. V lost 4 bases and J 3 bases, leaving 9 bases between the germline ends. In nucleotides, the CDR3 is TGTGCCACCAGTGACAACATCCGCTACGAGCAGTACTTC. It specifies CATSDNIRYEQYF.

This clonotype was found many times. This chain joins TRBV20-1 and TRBJ1-5; no definite D call. CDR3 length: 14 amino acids. The V end lost 3 bases, the J end lost 2 bases, and 11 bases lay between the germline ends. The V gene's germline CDR1 is DFQATT and CDR2 SNEGSKA (reference sequence). The DNA of the CDR3 is TGCAGTGCTAGCGCGGCAGGCCGCAATCAGCCCCAGCATTTT. Protein: CSASAAGRNQPQHF.

This clonotype was picked up many times. The CDR3 sequence is CAWSTGPASGNTIYF. In nucleotides, the CDR3 is TGTGCCTGGAGTACCGGACCCGCTTCTGGAAACACCATATATTTT. The chain links TRBV30 to TRBJ1-3; no definite D call. The CDR3 covers 15 residues. Deletions cut 2 bases from V and 1 base from J, with 12 bases between. CDR1 and CDR2 from the germline V gene are GTSNPN and SVGIG (reference sequence).

The rearrangement joins TRBV5-4 to TRBJ2-5, with 13 bases fitting TRBD2. Germline V gives CDR1 SGHNT, CDR2 YYREEE (reference sequence). The CDR3 totals 18 residues. V lost 4 bases to trimming and J lost 6 bases; unmatched junction nucleotides: 15. Here the CDR3 DNA reads TGTGCCAGCAGCGACCCCCGGACTAGCGGGGGAGGAGGGAAGACCCAGTACTTC. It specifies CASSDPRTSGGGGKTQYF.

J is TRBJ1-6 and V is TRBV5-6; D call uncertain. V lost 7 bases and J 12 bases, leaving 17 bases between the germline ends. The CDR3 has 13 amino acids. From germline, CDR1 is SGHDT and CDR2 YYEEEE. CDR3 in amino acids: CASLAGPGIPLHF. Written as DNA, the CDR3 is TGTGCCAGCCTCGCCGGCCCAGGCATACCCCTCCACTTT.

In this sample, this clonotype turned up many times. A read error may produce the germline difference seen at one junction end. The chain recombines TRBV5-1 with TRBJ2-2, with D hard to call. The CDR3 length is 12 residues. Germline V lookup: CDR1 SGHRS, CDR2 YFSETQ. CDR3 residues: CASSRNTGELFF. DNA of the CDR3: TGTGCCAGCAGCAGAAACACCGGGGAGCTGTTTTTT.

This clonotype was recorded many times. The genes are TRBV12-3 or TRBV12-4 and TRBJ2-7; the match to TRBD1 covers 7 bases. The CDR3 spans 13 residues. V gave up 2 bases and J gave up 5 bases; unmatched junction bases: 3. The CDR3 DNA sequence: TGTGCCAGCAGTTTAAGACAGGGCGACGAGCAGTACTTC. This codes for CASSLRQGDEQYF.

There are many counts of this clonotype. The chain combines TRBV20-1 with TRBJ2-2; 8 nucleotides agree with TRBD1. J lost 1 base, V lost 0 bases, and 7 bases had no gene match. The CDR3 runs 17 residues. Per the germline V gene, CDR1 is DFQATT and CDR2 is SNEGSKA (reference sequence). The CDR3, as DNA: TGCAGTGCTAGAGATCTGTTAGGACAGGGGAACACCGGGGAGCTGTTTTTT. Translation gives CSARDLLGQGNTGELFF.

J is TRBJ2-3 and V is TRBV15; the match to TRBD2 covers 10 bases. Germline CDR1 is LNHNV and CDR2 is YYDKDF (reference sequence). V lost 0 bases, J lost 3 bases, and 6 bases stayed unmatched. The CDR3 has 17 amino acids. The DNA for the CDR3 is TGTGCCACCAGCAGAGATAGCGGGAGGAGGGAAACAGATACGCAGTATTTT. Amino acid sequence: CATSRDSGRRETDTQYF.

The chain joins TRBV5-1 to TRBJ2-1; 11 nucleotides agree with TRBD2. V lost 3 bases, J lost 4 bases, and 6 bases stayed unmatched. Germline V gene lookup returns CDR1 SGHRS and CDR2 YFSETQ. The CDR3 loop spans 16 amino acids. The CDR3 DNA reads TGCGCCAGCAGCTCGGTAGCGGGGGGGACTTACAATGAGCAGTTCTTC. The encoded protein is CASSSVAGGTYNEQFF.

This clonotype was detected a few times. A much larger clone sits a single nucleotide away, making a read error possible. This chain connects TRBV20-1 to TRBJ1-1; D is unresolved. The ends were cut back, 2 bases at V and 0 bases at J, with 1 base in the middle. This CDR3 contains 11 residues. Germline CDR1 is DFQATT and CDR2 is SNEGSKA (reference sequence). The CDR3 reads CSARMNTEAFF. CDR3 nucleotide sequence: TGCAGTGCTAGAATGAACACTGAAGCTTTCTTT.